This T cell receptor beta chain was obtained from a study of radiotherapy plus CTLA-4 blockade in lung cancer. Study-wide results and caveats: The best predictor of response was reported to be early blood T cell clone dynamics, with interferon-beta. Researchers report tumor-derived TCR clones expanding in blood after radiotherapy plus ipilimumab.

The data were produced by immunoSEQ multiplex PCR, yet TCRdb's version contains in-frame clones alone and is incomplete. The sample gives 55,000 to 70,000 clones, around 79% of which show up once; about 15% is in the top ten. The junction had 7 bases not matched to a gene; V was cut back by 5 bases and J by 1 base. Germline lookup yields CDR1 LNHDA and CDR2 SQIVND (reference sequence). The CDR3 is 15 amino acids. As to this clone: What it binds is not known.

The source was peripheral blood, collected from a patient treated with radiotherapy plus ipilimumab. This receptor was obtained from a human donor with non-small cell lung cancer who had a complete response to radiotherapy plus ipilimumab. This rearrangement joins TRBV19 to TRBJ2-5; 7 bases line up with TRBD2. CDR3: CASSWSGVSQETQYF. CDR3 in DNA: TGTGCCAGTAGTTGGAGCGGGGTTAGCCAAGAGACCCAGTACTTC.